Below, 22 T cell receptor beta chains from the same sample are listed, as sequenced in a study of early T cells in non-severe SARS-CoV-2 infection. TCRdb ran MiXCR on the 5' RACE reads and lists one entry per CDR3 protein. The sample has more than 90,000 distinct CDR3 sequences, roughly 13% seen once. The sample comprised whole blood. The receptor source for this set is an adult who was a healthcare worker with PCR-confirmed SARS-CoV-2 infection or an uninfected control (not recorded which).

This chain links TRBV5-5 with TRBJ2-1; weak D call: TRBD1 (6 bases). Germline CDR1 SGHKS, CDR2 YYEKEE (reference sequence). The CDR3 consists of 15 residues. With 2 bases removed from V and 2 bases from J, the gap between germline ends came to 11 bases. Here the CDR3 DNA reads TGTGCCAGCAGCTTCAGTGGGACAACCTACAATGAGCAGTTCTTC. This gives the protein CASSFSGTTYNEQFF.

The chain is built from TRBV11-2 and TRBJ2-6; no firm D call. Germline CDR1 is SGHAT and CDR2 is FQNNGV. This CDR3 has 13 amino acids. The ends were cut back, 8 bases at V and 4 bases at J, with 9 bases in the middle. The CDR3 nucleotides read TGTGCCAGCGGTCTAGGGGGGGCCAACGTCCTGACTTTC. Its translation: CASGLGGANVLTF.

V usage is TRBV28 and J usage is TRBJ2-7; D gene uncertain. Gene TRBJ2-5 matches the end of the DNA better, so the J call may be wrong. Germline loops: CDR1 MDHEN, CDR2 SYDVKM. The CDR3 is made up of 15 amino acids. CDR3 in amino acids: CASSLIPSRPGTQYF. CDR3 DNA: TGTGCCAGCAGTTTGATCCCCTCCCGCCCAGGGACCCAGTACTTC.

Details on this clonotype: A much larger clonotype is one base distant, so this may be a read error. The V gene is TRBV12-3 or TRBV12-4, the J gene TRBJ1-1; 8 positions agree with TRBD1. This CDR3 is built from 13 residues. Trimming took 8 bases from V and 11 from J; bases not matched to a gene: 13. CDR3 loop: CASSPGTGFRAFF. As DNA, the CDR3 is TGTGCCAGCTCCCCGGGGACAGGTTTTAGGGCTTTCTTT.

For this clonotype: A read error is possible here, since a much larger clone lies one base away. The CDR3 does not close with the conserved phenylalanine or tryptophan, likely indicating a read error. The chain joins TRBV5-4 to TRBJ1-1, with TRBD1 matching 11 bases. The CDR3 contains 14 residues. From germline, CDR1 is SGHNT and CDR2 YYREEE (reference sequence). V lost 4 bases to trimming and J lost 5 bases; unmatched junction nucleotides: 4. CDR3 region: CASSLGDRGTEAFL. The CDR3 coding sequence is TGTGCCAGCAGCCTAGGGGACAGGGGGACTGAAGCTTTCCTT.

As concerns this clonotype: A read error is possible here, since a much larger clone lies one base away. The conserved phenylalanine or tryptophan normally closing the CDR3 is absent here, so this likely arose from a read error. The chain uses TRBV12-3 or TRBV12-4 and TRBJ1-1; 8 nucleotides align to TRBD1. J was trimmed by 10 bases and V by 3 bases; bases with no gene match: 4. CDR3 length: 12 amino acids. The CDR3 DNA sequence: TGTGCCAGCAGTTTGGACAGGGCGAGAGCTTTCTTG. Protein sequence: CASSLDRARAFL.

This clonotype was seen repeatedly, ten times or more. V usage is TRBV11-2 and J usage is TRBJ2-6; D gene uncertain. The V end lost 8 bases, the J end lost 0 bases, and 17 bases lay between the germline ends. Germline CDR1 SGHAT, CDR2 FQNNGV. The CDR3 extends over 17 amino acids. The CDR3, as DNA: TGTGCCAGCCTCAAGAACGCAGGAACCTCTGGGGCCAACGTCCTGACTTTC. This sequence encodes CASLKNAGTSGANVLTF.

The chain recombines TRBV18 with TRBJ2-5; D is possibly TRBD1 (5 bases). This CDR3 has 14 residues. CDR1 and CDR2 from the germline V gene are KGHSH and LQKENI. V lost 1 base and J lost 5, with 11 bases in between. The CDR3 spells CASSPQGRRETQYF. CDR3 bases: TGTGCCAGCTCACCACAGGGGCGACGGGAGACCCAGTACTTC.

The chain links TRBV4-2 to TRBJ2-2; 7 bases agree with TRBD1. V lost 4 bases and J lost 6; bases outside the gene matches: 17. The germline gives CDR1 LGHNA, CDR2 YNFKEQ. This CDR3 comprises 18 residues. The CDR3 sequence: CASSPRTGSALDAGELFF. CDR3 coding DNA: TGTGCCAGCAGCCCCCGGACAGGTTCGGCCCTGGACGCCGGGGAGCTGTTTTTT.

There are many counts of this clonotype. The chain combines TRBV5-6 with TRBJ1-6; the D gene is possibly TRBD1 (6 bases). The CDR3 length is 14 residues. CDR1 is SGHDT and CDR2 is YYEEEE in the germline V gene. V lost 5 bases, J lost 7 bases, and 13 bases lay in between. The CDR3 loop is CASRPPGTNSPLHF. The CDR3 DNA follows: TGTGCCAGCAGACCCCCGGGGACAAATTCACCCCTCCACTTT.

This clonotype was counted many times. The J gene is TRBJ1-4, the V gene TRBV7-9, with 7 bases fitting TRBD1. The length of the CDR3 is 15 residues. J was trimmed by 4 bases and V by 1 base; bases with no gene match: 3. Per germline, CDR1 SEHNR and CDR2 FQNEAQ (reference sequence). CDR3 in amino acids: CASSLGDSFNEKLFF. CDR3 DNA: TGTGCCAGCAGCTTAGGGGACAGCTTTAATGAAAAACTGTTTTTT.

This clonotype turned up a few times. J is TRBJ2-7 and V is TRBV12-3 or TRBV12-4; TRBD2 agrees at 7 bases. V gave up 6 bases and J gave up 2 bases; unmatched junction bases: 10. The CDR3 extends over 15 amino acids. This CDR3 is CASSRPTGGTYEQYF. The CDR3 nucleotides are TGTGCCAGCAGCCGGCCTACGGGGGGAACCTACGAGCAGTACTTC.

The chain uses TRBV5-1 and TRBJ2-1; 12 nucleotides align to TRBD2. Germline assignment: CDR1 SGHRS and CDR2 YFSETQ. CDR3 size: 15 residues. The V segment lost 4 bases and the J segment 5 bases; nucleotides outside the gene matches: 4. The CDR3 is CASSKLAGGNNEQFF. CDR3 sequence (DNA): TGCGCCAGCAGCAAACTAGCGGGGGGTAACAATGAGCAGTTCTTC. The whole variable domain, remainder taken from reference TRBV5-1 and TRBJ2-1, is KAGVTQTPRYLIKTRGQQVTLSCSPISGHRSVSWYQQTPGQGLQFLFEYFSETQRNKGNFPGRFSGRQFSNSRSEMNVSTLELGDSALYLCASSKLAGGNNEQFFGPGTRLTVL.

CDR3 coding DNA: TGTGCCACCAGTGATCATCGATATGGCTACACCTTC. It specifies CATSDHRYGYTF. The genes are TRBV24-1 and TRBJ1-2; no clear D gene. The CDR3 consists of 12 residues. Germline V lookup: CDR1 KGHDR, CDR2 SFDVKD. V lost 3 bases and J 5 bases, leaving 6 bases between the germline ends.

This clonotype was seen only a few times. This sequence joins TRBV29-1 and TRBJ2-2; the D is unclear. Germline-derived CDR1 and CDR2 are SQVTM and ANQGSEA. The CDR3 sequence is 12 residues long. V was trimmed by 4 bases and J by 6 bases, leaving 9 bases between them. The CDR3 reads CSVGFGSGELFF. Written as DNA, the CDR3 is TGCAGCGTTGGATTCGGCTCCGGGGAGCTGTTTTTT.

In this sample, this clonotype turned up many times. The junction does not match germline at one end; this may be a read error. V and J are TRBV3-1 and TRBJ1-2; 8 bases align to TRBD1. The CDR3 has 14 residues. Germline V gene lookup returns CDR1 LGHDT and CDR2 YNNKEL (reference sequence). CDR3 DNA: TGTGCCAGCAGCCTTCAATCCACAACGGGACAGGTTGAATTC. Translation gives CASSLQSTTGQVEF.

This clonotype appeared a few times. V and J are TRBV7-8 and TRBJ1-6, with a weak D call TRBD1 (6 bases). V was trimmed by 2 bases and J by 4 bases, leaving 15 bases between them. The germline gives CDR1 SGHVS, CDR2 FQNEAQ. The CDR3 has 17 amino acids. CDR3 protein: CASSLFLGTLYNSPLHF. Here the CDR3 DNA reads TGTGCCAGCAGCTTATTTTTAGGGACATTGTATAATTCACCCCTCCACTTT.

This clonotype has a count of ten or more. The V gene is TRBV20-1, the J gene TRBJ2-1, with TRBD2 matching over 7 bases. This CDR3 comprises 14 residues. CDR1 and CDR2 from the germline V gene are DFQATT and SNEGSKA (reference sequence). Trimming cost V 0 bases and J 7 bases; bases outside gene matches: 6. The CDR3 region has the DNA TGCAGTGCTAGAGATCCGATCGGGGGGAATGAGCAGTTCTTC. Translation gives CSARDPIGGNEQFF.

This clonotype was seen many times. The rearrangement uses TRBV7-8 and TRBJ1-2; D call uncertain. V lost 2 bases, J lost 5 bases, and 9 bases lay in between. Germline assignment: CDR1 SGHVS and CDR2 FQNEAQ. The CDR3 totals 13 residues. The CDR3 DNA is TGTGCCAGCAGCTTACCCCGATCATATGGCTACACCTTC. It translates to CASSLPRSYGYTF. Drawing the rest from reference TRBV7-8 and TRBJ1-2, the complete variable domain is GAGVSQSPRYKVAKRGQDVALRCDPISGHVSLFWYQQALGQGPEFLTYFQNEAQLDKSGLPSDRFFAERPEGSVSTLKIQRTQQEDSAVYLCASSLPRSYGYTFGSGTRLTVV.

This clonotype was observed many times. The genes are TRBV7-9 and TRBJ1-1; TRBD1 aligns across 7 bases. Germline values: CDR1 SEHNR, CDR2 FQNEAQ (reference sequence). The J segment lost 8 bases and the V segment lost 4 bases, leaving 4 bases of the junction unmatched. This CDR3 contains 12 residues. The CDR3 DNA reads TGTGCCAGCAGCTATACACAGGGGGAAGCTTTCTTT. Translated, it gives CASSYTQGEAFF.

The chain employs TRBV28 and TRBJ2-4; the match to TRBD2 covers 10 bases. CDR1 is MDHEN, CDR2 SYDVKM, per germline. J gave up 4 bases and V 1 base, and 1 base lay outside the gene matches. This CDR3 region has 15 residues. The CDR3 sequence: CASSLLAGGKNIQYF. The CDR3 bases are TGTGCCAGCAGTTTATTAGCGGGGGGTAAAAACATTCAGTACTTC.

This clonotype was picked up a small number of times. The chain carries TRBV7-6 and TRBJ1-6; 7 bases map to TRBD1. The CDR3 runs to 16 residues. V was clipped by 5 bases and J by 4 bases; unmatched bases: 8. Germline V gene lookup returns CDR1 SGHVS and CDR2 FNYEAQ. The CDR3 DNA is TGTGCCAGCAGCCGGGGGACAGAGATTTATAATTCACCCCTCCACTTT. It is translated as CASSRGTEIYNSPLHF.